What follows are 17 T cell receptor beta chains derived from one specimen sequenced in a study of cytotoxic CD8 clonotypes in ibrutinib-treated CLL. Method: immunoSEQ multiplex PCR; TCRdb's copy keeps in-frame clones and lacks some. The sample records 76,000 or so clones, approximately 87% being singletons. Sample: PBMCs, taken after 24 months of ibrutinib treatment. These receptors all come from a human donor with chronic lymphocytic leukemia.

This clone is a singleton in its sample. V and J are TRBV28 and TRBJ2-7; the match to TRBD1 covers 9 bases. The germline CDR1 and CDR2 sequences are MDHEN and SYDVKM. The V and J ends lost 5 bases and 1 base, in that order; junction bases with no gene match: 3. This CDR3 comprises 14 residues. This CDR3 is CASSTGGASYEQYF. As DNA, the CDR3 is TGTGCCAGCAGTACAGGGGGCGCATCCTACGAGCAGTACTTC.

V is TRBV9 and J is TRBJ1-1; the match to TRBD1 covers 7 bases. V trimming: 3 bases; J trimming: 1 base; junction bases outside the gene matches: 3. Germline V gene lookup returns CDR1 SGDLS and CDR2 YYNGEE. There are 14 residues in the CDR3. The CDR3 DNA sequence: TGTGCCAGCAGCGCCGGGACAGCGAACACTGAAGCTTTCTTT. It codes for CASSAGTANTEAFF.

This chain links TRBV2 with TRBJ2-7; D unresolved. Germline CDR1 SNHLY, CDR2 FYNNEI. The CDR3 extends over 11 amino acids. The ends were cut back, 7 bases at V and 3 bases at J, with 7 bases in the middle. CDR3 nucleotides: TGTGCCAGCATCAGCGACTACGAGCAGTACTTC. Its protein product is CASISDYEQYF.

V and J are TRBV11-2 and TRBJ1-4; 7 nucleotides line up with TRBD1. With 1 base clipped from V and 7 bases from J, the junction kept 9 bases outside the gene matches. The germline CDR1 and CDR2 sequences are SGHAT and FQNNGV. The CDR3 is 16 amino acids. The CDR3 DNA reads TGTGCCAGCAGCTTAGCCGACAGGGCCTGGGGTGAAAAACTGTTTTTT. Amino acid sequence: CASSLADRAWGEKLFF.

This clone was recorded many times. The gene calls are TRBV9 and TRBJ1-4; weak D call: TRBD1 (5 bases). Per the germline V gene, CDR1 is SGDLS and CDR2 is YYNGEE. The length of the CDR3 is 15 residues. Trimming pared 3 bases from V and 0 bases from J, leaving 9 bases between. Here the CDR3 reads CASSGDSATNEKLFF. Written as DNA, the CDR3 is TGTGCCAGCAGCGGTGACAGTGCAACTAATGAAAAACTGTTTTTT.

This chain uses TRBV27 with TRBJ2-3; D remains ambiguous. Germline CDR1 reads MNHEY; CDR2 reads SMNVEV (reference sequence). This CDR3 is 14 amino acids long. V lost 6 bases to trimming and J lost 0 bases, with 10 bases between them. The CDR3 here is CASRARQSTDTQYF. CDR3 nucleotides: TGTGCCAGCAGGGCACGGCAGAGCACAGATACGCAGTATTTT.

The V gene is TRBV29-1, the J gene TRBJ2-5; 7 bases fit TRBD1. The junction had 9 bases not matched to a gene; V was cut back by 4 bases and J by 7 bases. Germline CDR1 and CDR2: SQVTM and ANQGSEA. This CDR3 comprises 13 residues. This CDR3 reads CSVGSGGLGTQYF. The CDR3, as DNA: TGCAGCGTTGGGTCAGGGGGTTTGGGGACCCAGTACTTC.

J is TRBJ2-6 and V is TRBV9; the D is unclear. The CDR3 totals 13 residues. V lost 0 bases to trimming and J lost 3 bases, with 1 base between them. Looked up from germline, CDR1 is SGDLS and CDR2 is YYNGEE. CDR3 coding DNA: TGTGCCAGCAGCGTAGTTGGGGCCAACGTCCTGACTTTC. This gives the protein CASSVVGANVLTF.

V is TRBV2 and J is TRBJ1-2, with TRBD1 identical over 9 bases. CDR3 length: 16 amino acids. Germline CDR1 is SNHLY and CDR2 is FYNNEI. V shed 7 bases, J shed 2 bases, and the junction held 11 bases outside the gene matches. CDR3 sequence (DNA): TGTGCCAGCAACTCGCTACAGGGGGCAGGGAACTATGGCTACACCTTC. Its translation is CASNSLQGAGNYGYTF.

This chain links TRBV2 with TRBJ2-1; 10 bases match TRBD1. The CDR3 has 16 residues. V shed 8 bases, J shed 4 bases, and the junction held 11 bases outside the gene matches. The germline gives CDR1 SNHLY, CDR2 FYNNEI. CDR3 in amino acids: CASARQGAPPYNEQFF. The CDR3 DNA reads TGTGCCAGCGCCAGACAGGGGGCTCCCCCGTACAATGAGCAGTTCTTC.

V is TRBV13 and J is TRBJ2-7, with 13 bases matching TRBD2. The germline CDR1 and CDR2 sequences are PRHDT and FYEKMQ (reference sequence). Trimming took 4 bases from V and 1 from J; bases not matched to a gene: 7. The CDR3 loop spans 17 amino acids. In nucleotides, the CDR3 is TGTGCCAGCAGCTCAGGACTAGCGGGAGAGAATTCCTACGAGCAGTACTTC. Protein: CASSSGLAGENSYEQYF.

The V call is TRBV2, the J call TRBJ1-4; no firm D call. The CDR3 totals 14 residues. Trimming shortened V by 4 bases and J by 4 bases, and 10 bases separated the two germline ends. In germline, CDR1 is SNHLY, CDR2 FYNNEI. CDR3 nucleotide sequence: TGTGCCAGCAGTGTTGAACGGGATAATGAAAAACTGTTTTTT. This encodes CASSVERDNEKLFF.

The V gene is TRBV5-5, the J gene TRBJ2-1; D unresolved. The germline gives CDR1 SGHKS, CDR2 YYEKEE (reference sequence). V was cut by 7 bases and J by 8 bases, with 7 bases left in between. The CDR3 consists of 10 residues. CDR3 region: CASGSYEQFF. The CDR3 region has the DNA TGTGCCAGCGGCTCCTATGAGCAGTTCTTC.

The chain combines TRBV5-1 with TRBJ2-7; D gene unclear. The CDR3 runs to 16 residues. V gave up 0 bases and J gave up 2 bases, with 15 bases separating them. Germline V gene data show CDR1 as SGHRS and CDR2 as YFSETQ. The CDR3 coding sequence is TGCGCCAGCAGCTTGGAATCGACAACCCGGGCCTACGAGCAGTACTTC. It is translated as CASSLESTTRAYEQYF.

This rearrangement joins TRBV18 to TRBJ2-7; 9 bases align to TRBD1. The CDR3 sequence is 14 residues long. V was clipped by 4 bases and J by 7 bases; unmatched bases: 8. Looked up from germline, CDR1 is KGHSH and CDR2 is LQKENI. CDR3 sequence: CASSHGQGTGEQYF. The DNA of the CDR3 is TGTGCCAGCTCACACGGACAGGGGACAGGGGAGCAGTACTTC. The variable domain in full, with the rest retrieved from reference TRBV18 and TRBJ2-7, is NAGVMQNPRHLVRRRGQEARLRCSPMKGHSHVYWYRQLPEEGLKFMVYLQKENIIDESGMPKERFSAEFPKEGPSILRIQQVVRGDSAAYFCASSHGQGTGEQYFGPGTRLTVT.

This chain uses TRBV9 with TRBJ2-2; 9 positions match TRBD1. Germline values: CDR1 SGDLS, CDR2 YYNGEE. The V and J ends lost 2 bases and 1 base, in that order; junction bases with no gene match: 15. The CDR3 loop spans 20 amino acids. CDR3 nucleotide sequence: TGTGCCAGCAGCGTTCATCCCGGGACAGGGTTTTCGTGGAACACCGGGGAGCTGTTTTTT. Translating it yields CASSVHPGTGFSWNTGELFF.

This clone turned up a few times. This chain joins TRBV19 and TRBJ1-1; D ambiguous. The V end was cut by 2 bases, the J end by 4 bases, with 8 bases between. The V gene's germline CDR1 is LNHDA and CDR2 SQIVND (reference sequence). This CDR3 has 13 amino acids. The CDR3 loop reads CASSIRLGTEAFF. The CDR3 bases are TGTGCCAGTAGTATAAGGTTGGGCACTGAAGCTTTCTTT.